The subject of this entry is one T cell receptor (beta chain). The antigen remains undetermined. The source of the sample is a study of shared clonotypes between healthy human individuals. Study outcomes and limitations: Memory subsets had estimated richness that was generally smaller than that of naive subsets. In contrast to clonotypes shared by all four donors, non-shared clonotypes had lower generation probabilities. Clonotype sharing among donors, it was expected, would be affected by sequencing depth.

Terminally differentiated effector memory CD45RA+ cells were excluded from the naive CD8 cells, which were CD45RO-negative and positively selected for CCR7. Using approximately 200 ng DNA, 30,000 to 35,000 T cell genomes, the sorted-subset replicate PCRs were run. Data came from immunoSEQ multiplex PCR; TCRdb stores just in-frame clones and leaves some out. In the table there are around 1.9 million clones, 85% to 95% of which are singletons. The source is a man aged 18 to 29 in good health. Some clones in this sample may be carry-over from other donors' samples. The sequenced material came from naive CD8+ T cells from PBMCs.

The CDR3 spells CASSLSAVSYEQYF. The DNA of the CDR3 is TGCGCCAGCAGCTTGAGCGCAGTCTCCTACGAGCAGTACTTC. This chain joins TRBV5-1 and TRBJ2-7; D call uncertain. Germline V CDR1 and CDR2: SGHRS, YFSETQ. The CDR3 is 14 amino acids. Deletions cut 1 base from V and 0 bases from J, with 8 bases between.